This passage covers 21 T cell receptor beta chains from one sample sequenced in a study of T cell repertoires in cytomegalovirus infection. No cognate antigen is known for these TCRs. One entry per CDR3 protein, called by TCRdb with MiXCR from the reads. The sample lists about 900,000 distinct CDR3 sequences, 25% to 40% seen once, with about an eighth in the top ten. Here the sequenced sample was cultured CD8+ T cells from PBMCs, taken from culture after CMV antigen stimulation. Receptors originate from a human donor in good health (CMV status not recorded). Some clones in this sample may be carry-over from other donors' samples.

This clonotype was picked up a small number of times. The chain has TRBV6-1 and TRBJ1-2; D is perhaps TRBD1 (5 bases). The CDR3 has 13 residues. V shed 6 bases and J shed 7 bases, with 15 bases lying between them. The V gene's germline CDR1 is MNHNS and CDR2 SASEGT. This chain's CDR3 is CASSRGQGSGYTF. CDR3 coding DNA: TGTGCCAGCAGCAGAGGCCAGGGATCTGGCTACACCTTC.

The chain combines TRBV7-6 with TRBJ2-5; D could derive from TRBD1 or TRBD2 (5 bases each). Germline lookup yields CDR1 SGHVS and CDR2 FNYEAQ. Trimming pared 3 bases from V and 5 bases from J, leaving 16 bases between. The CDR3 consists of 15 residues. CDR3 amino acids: CASSFPSGTKETQYF. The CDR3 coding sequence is TGTGCCAGCAGCTTCCCCTCCGGGACCAAGGAGACCCAGTACTTC.

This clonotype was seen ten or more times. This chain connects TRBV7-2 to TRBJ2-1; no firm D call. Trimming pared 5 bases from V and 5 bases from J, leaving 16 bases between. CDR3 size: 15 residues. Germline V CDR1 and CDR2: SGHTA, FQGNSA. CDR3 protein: CASSLELDDHNEQFF. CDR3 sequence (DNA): TGTGCCAGCAGCCTTGAGCTGGACGATCACAATGAGCAGTTCTTC.

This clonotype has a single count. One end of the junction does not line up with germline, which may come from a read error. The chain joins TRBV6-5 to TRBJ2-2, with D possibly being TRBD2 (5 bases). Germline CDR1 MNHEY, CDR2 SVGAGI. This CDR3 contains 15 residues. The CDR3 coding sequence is TGTGCCAGCAGTTACGGCGCTCTGAACACCGGGGAGCTGTCTTTT. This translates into CASSYGALNTGELSF.

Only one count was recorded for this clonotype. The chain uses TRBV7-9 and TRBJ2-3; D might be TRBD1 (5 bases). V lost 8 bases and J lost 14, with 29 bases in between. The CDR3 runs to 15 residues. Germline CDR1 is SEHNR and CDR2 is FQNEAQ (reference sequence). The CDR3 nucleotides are TGTGCCAGCGGCCATGGCAACCAGGGTATCATAGAGGCGTATTTT. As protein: CASGHGNQGIIEAYF.

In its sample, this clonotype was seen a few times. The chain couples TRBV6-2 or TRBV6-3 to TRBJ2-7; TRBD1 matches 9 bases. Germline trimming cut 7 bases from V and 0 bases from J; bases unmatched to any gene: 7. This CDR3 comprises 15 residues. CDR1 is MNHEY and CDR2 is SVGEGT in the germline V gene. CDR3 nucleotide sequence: TGTGCCAGCAATTGGGACAGGGCCCGCTCCTACGAGCAGTACTTC. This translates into CASNWDRARSYEQYF.

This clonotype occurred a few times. Written as DNA, the CDR3 is TGCAGTGCTAGAGAGGACAGGAAGAGCTCTGGAAACACCATATATTTT. Translated: CSAREDRKSSGNTIYF. V gene TRBV20-1 combines with J gene TRBJ1-3; 7 bases fit TRBD1. The germline CDR1 and CDR2 sequences are DFQATT and SNEGSKA (reference sequence). The CDR3 spans 16 residues. With V trimmed by 0 bases and J by 0 bases, 5 bases remained unmatched.

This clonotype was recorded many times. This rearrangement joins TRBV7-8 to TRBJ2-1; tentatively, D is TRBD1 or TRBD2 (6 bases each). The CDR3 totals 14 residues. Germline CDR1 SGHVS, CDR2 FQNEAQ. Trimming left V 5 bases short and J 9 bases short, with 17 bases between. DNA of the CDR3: TGTGCCAGCAGCGAAGGGGGGAACTTCTTTGAGCAGTTCTTC. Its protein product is CASSEGGNFFEQFF.

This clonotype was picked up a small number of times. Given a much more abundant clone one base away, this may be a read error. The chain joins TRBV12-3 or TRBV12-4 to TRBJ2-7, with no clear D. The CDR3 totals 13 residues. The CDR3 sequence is CANSPPSSYEQYF. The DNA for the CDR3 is TGTGCCAACAGTCCCCCGAGCTCCTACGAGCAGTACTTC.

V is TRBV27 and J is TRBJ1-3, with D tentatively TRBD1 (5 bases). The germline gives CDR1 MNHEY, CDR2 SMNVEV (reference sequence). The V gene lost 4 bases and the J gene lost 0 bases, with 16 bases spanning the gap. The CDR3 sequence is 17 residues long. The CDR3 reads CASSSFPPGSSGNTIYF. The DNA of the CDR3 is TGTGCCAGCAGTTCCTTCCCGCCAGGGAGCTCTGGAAACACCATATATTTT.

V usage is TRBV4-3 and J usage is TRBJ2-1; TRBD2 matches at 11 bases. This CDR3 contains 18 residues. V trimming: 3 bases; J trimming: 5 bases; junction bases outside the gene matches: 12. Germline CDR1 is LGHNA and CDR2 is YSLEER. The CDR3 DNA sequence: TGCGCCAGCAGCCATGTTTATAGCGGGGGGGCGCTAGACAATGAGCAGTTCTTC. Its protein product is CASSHVYSGGALDNEQFF.

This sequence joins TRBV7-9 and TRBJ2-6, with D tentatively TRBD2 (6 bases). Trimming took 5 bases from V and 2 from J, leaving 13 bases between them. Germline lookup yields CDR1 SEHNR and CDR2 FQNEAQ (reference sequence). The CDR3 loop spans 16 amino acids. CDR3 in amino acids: CASSPGSGAGANVLTF. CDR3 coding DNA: TGTGCCAGCAGCCCCGGGAGTGGCGCTGGGGCCAACGTCCTGACTTTC. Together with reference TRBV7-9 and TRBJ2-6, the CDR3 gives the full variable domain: DTGVSQNPRHKITKRGQNVTFRCDPISEHNRLYWYRQTLGQGPEFLTYFQNEAQLEKSRLLSDRFSAERPKGSFSTLEIQRTEQGDSAMYLCASSPGSGAGANVLTFGAGSRLTVL.

CDR3 loop: CASMRGTEQFF. The DNA of the CDR3 is TGTGCCAGCATGCGCGGGACCGAGCAGTTCTTC. The chain joins TRBV5-4 to TRBJ2-1; a weak D match, TRBD2 (6 bases). This CDR3 comprises 11 residues. V lost 6 bases and J lost 10, with 11 bases in between. The germline V gene has CDR1 SGHNT and CDR2 YYREEE (reference sequence).

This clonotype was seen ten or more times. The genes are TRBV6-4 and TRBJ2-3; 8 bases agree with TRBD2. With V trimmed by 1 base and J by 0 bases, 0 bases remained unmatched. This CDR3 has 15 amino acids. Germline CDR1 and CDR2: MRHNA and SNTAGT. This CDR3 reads CASSDLAGSTDTQYF. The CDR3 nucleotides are TGTGCCAGCAGTGACTTAGCGGGGAGCACAGATACGCAGTATTTT.

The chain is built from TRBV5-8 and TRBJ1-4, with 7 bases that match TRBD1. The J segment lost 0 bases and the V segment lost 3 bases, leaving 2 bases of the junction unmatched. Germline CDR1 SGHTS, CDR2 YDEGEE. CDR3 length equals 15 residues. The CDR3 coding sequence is TGTGCCAGCAGCTGGGACAGCCCAACTAATGAAAAACTGTTTTTT. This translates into CASSWDSPTNEKLFF.

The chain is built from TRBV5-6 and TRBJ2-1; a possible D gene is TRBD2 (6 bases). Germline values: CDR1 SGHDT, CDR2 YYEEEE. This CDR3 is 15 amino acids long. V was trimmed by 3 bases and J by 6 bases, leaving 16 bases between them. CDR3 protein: CASSSPTSMRNEQFF. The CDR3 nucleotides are TGTGCCAGCAGCTCGCCGACTAGTATGCGCAATGAGCAGTTCTTC.

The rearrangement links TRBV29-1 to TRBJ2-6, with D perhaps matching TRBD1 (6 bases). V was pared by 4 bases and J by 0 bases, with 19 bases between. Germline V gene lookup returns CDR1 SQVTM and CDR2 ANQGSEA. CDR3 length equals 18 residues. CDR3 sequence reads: CSVVTRGSGASGANVLTF. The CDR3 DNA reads TGCAGCGTTGTCACCAGGGGCTCCGGGGCCTCTGGGGCCAACGTCCTGACTTTC.

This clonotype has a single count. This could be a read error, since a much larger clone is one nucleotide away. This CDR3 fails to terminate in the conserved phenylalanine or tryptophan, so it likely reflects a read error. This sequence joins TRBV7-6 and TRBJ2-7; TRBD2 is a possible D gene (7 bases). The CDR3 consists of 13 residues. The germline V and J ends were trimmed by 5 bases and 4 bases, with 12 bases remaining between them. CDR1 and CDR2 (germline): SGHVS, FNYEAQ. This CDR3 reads CASSPGGPYEQYL. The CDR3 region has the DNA TGTGCCAGCAGCCCGGGGGGCCCTTACGAGCAGTACCTC.

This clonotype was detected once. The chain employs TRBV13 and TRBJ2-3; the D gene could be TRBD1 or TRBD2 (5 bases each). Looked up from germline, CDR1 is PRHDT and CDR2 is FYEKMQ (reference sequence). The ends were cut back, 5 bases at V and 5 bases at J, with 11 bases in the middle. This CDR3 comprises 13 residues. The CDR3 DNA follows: TGTGCCAGCAGCCTTGGGGGAGAAGATACGCAGTATTTT. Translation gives CASSLGGEDTQYF.

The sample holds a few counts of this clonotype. CDR3 nucleotide sequence: TGCGCCAGCAGTGATCTTCCCGGGACAGGGGGCTACACCGGGGAGCTGTTTTTT. Its protein is CASSDLPGTGGYTGELFF. The V and J genes are TRBV10-1 and TRBJ2-2; 12 bases agree with TRBD1. The CDR3 consists of 18 residues. Looked up from germline, CDR1 is WNHNN and CDR2 is SYGVQD (reference sequence). With V trimmed by 3 bases and J by 3 bases, 8 bases remained unmatched.

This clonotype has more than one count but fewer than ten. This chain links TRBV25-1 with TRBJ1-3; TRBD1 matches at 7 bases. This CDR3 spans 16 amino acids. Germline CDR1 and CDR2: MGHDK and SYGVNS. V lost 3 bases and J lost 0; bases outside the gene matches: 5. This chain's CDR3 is CASSDPTGNSGNTIYF. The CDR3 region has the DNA TGTGCCAGCAGTGACCCGACAGGGAACTCTGGAAACACCATATATTTT.